This T cell receptor (beta chain) is from a study of response to subunit inactivated influenza vaccine. Study-level points and caveats: Every seasonal influenza vaccination brings in few new T cells, the authors suggested.

About this clonotype itself: As yet, its antigen is unknown.

The CDR3 has 19 amino acids. Looked up from germline, CDR1 is KGHSH and CDR2 is LQKENI. The V segment lost 4 bases and the J segment 3 bases; nucleotides outside the gene matches: 10. One entry per CDR3 protein results from TCRdb running MiXCR on the RT-PCR reads. The repertoire holds just under 250,000 distinct CDR3 sequences, 12% seen once, with less than 8.5% in the top ten. The sequencing here drew on non-naive T cells sorted from PBMCs, taken 14 to 15 days before vaccination. V and J are TRBV18 and TRBJ2-6; 12 positions match TRBD1. This receptor was obtained from a man between 50 and 59 years old who received an inactivated influenza vaccine. The CDR3 DNA reads as TGTGCCAGCTCACAATCCGGGACAGGGGGCCTAGGTGGGGCCAACGTCCTGACTTTC. It is translated as CASSQSGTGGLGGANVLTF.